This T cell receptor (beta chain) was retrieved from a study of T-cell memory formation after mild COVID-19. General study findings and limits: The pre-infection memory compartment contained some responding clones, suggesting cross-reactive memory joined. Second-wave clones peaking on day 37 lacked confirmed SARS-CoV-2 specificity.

As concerns this clonotype: Antigen unknown.

MiXCR was run by TCRdb on the 5' RACE reads, yielding one entry per CDR3 protein. Of approximately 450,000 distinct CDR3 sequences listed, 15% to 20% are singletons. V shed 4 bases, J shed 7 bases, and the junction held 12 bases outside the gene matches. Looked up from germline, CDR1 is MGHRA and CDR2 is YSYEKL. The CDR3 is 16 residues long. This receptor was obtained from an adult woman who had mild COVID-19 (a few samples of this study predate the infection). Cell type and time point are not known. The chain joins TRBV4-1 to TRBJ1-4; 7 nucleotides line up with TRBD1. The specimen sequenced was PBMCs or a T cell subset sorted from them (not recorded which). The CDR3 region has the DNA TGCGCCAGCAGCCTAGTCGGGACAGATCTACGTGAAAAACTGTTTTTT. This encodes CASSLVGTDLREKLFF.